This T cell receptor beta chain stems from a study of graft-versus-host responses after intestinal transplantation. Overall study context: Recipients got multivisceral, liver-intestinal, or isolated intestinal transplants.

On this clone: Its target is not known.

Some clones are missing from TCRdb's copy, which holds only in-frame ones; the method was immunoSEQ multiplex PCR. Of 120,000 or so clones listed, 90% to 95% were seen once; the top ten hold roughly 0.5%. This CDR3 is 15 amino acids long. The germline V gene has CDR1 MNHEY and CDR2 SMNVEV (reference sequence). Deletions cut 5 bases from V and 9 bases from J, with 23 bases between. Source: unstimulated CD8+ T cells sorted from spleen or lymph node cells, taken before intestinal transplant. The chain recombines TRBV27 with TRBJ2-7; the D gene could be TRBD1 or TRBD2 (5 bases each). This clonotype was sampled from a human donor who received an intestinal transplant. The CDR3 sequence is CASSPRVGRETPQYF. The CDR3 nucleotides read TGTGCCAGCAGTCCAAGGGTCGGCAGGGAGACTCCGCAGTACTTC.